The clone carrying this T cell receptor beta chain occurred many times. Its antigen is not known. This sample stems from a study of T cells in Graves' hyperthyroidism and ophthalmopathy. Study information: Peripheral blood draws took place at initial diagnosis, ahead of any treatment. Broader study findings: Blood also showed most of the thyroid clonotypes that were expanded above 0.001.

TCR beta CDR3 regions were amplified from RNA transcripts. The HTBI primer set served for first-round RT-PCR of the TCR CDR3. In TCRdb, the multiplex PCR reads were re-called with MiXCR into one record per CDR3 protein. The sample includes around 600,000 distinct CDR3 sequences, roughly 15% of them seen just once. This CDR3 is 12 amino acids long. Looked up from germline, CDR1 is MDHEN and CDR2 is SYDVKM. V was trimmed by 3 bases and J by 4 bases, leaving 6 bases between them. The chain employs TRBV28 and TRBJ1-2; tentative D call: TRBD1 (5 bases). The sequence derives from a woman aged 45 to 65 with Graves' ophthalmopathy. Sequencing input: blood. CDR3 loop: CASSFGGYGYTF. CDR3 coding DNA: TGTGCCAGCAGTTTTGGGGGCTATGGCTACACCTTC.